This TCR beta chain was retrieved from a study of blood T cell repertoires in COVID-19. As originally analysed: Amplifying reference gene primers gave estimates of nucleated cell counts. The table came from immunoSEQ multiplex PCR; TCRdb's copy has only in-frame clones and leaves some out. V and J calls and clone size are given by that table; D and trimming were obtained from the DNA. The sample has about 400,000 clones, 80% to 90% seen once. This CDR3 is 12 amino acids long. Looked up from germline, CDR1 is GTSNPN and CDR2 is SVGIG (reference sequence). Unmatched junction bases numbered 7, after V lost 8 bases and J lost 3 bases.

The rearrangement joins TRBV30 to TRBJ2-7, with 7 bases fitting TRBD2. Sequencing used peripheral blood. This receptor was taken from a man aged 40-49 years with acute or convalescent COVID-19. CDR3 region: CAIHGGSYEQYF. For the CDR3, the DNA is TGTGCCATTCACGGGGGGAGCTACGAGCAGTACTTC.